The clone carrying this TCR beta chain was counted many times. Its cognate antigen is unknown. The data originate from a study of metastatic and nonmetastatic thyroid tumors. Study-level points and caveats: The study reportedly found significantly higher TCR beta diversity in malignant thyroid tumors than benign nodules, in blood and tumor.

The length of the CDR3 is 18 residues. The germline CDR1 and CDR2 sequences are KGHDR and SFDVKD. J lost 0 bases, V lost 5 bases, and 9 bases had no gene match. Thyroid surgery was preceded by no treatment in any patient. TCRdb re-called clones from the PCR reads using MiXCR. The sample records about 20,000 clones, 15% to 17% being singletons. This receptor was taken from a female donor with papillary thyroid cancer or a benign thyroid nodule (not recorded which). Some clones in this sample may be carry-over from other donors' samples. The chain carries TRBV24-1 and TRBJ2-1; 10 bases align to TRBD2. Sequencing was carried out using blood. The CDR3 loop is CATSGVAGGRSSYNEQFF. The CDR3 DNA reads TGTGCCACCAGTGGTGTAGCGGGAGGCCGTAGCTCCTACAATGAGCAGTTCTTC.